These 3 T cell receptor beta chains originate from one sample sequenced in a study of circulating CD8 cells and anti-PD-1 response in melanoma. Four subsets defined by PD-1 and/or TIGIT were sorted from live CD3+CD8+TCRalphabeta+ cells. Each library started from about 15 ng of total RNA using the QIAseq Immune Repertoire TCR panel. TCRdb itself ran the reads through MiXCR, one entry per CDR3 protein. The data contain some 1,000 distinct CDR3 sequences, about 5.2% of them seen just once; the ten biggest clones take up more than 4%. Sequencing used CD8+ T cells from PBMCs, obtained at baseline or after one month of anti-PD-1 therapy (not recorded which). All receptors come from a human donor with melanoma.

This clonotype is medium-sized in the sample. CDR3 protein: CASSGTGISYEQYF. The CDR3 DNA reads as TGTGCCAGCAGCGGGACGGGCATCTCCTACGAGCAGTACTTC. The V gene is TRBV5-6, the J gene TRBJ2-7, with D possibly being TRBD1 or TRBD2 (5 bases each). The length of the CDR3 is 14 residues. The V gene's germline CDR1 is SGHDT and CDR2 YYEEEE. Trimming removed 4 bases from V and 0 bases from J, with 11 bases in between.

This clonotype is medium-sized by share. The rearrangement uses TRBV19 and TRBJ2-7; 10 bases match TRBD1. The ends lost 8 bases at V and 3 bases at J; junction bases unmatched: 7. Germline V lookup: CDR1 LNHDA, CDR2 SQIVND (reference sequence). The CDR3 length is 14 residues. This chain's CDR3 is CASQPTGGIYEQYF. CDR3 nucleotides: TGTGCCAGTCAACCGACAGGGGGCATCTACGAGCAGTACTTC.

This clonotype is categorized as medium-sized. V usage is TRBV29-1 and J usage is TRBJ2-7; 10 bases are shared with TRBD1. Looked up from germline, CDR1 is SQVTM and CDR2 is ANQGSEA. V gave up 7 bases and J gave up 0 bases; unmatched junction bases: 3. The CDR3 runs 13 residues. CDR3 amino acids: CSARTGGSYEQYF. DNA for the CDR3: TGCAGCGCGCGGACAGGGGGCTCCTACGAGCAGTACTTC.